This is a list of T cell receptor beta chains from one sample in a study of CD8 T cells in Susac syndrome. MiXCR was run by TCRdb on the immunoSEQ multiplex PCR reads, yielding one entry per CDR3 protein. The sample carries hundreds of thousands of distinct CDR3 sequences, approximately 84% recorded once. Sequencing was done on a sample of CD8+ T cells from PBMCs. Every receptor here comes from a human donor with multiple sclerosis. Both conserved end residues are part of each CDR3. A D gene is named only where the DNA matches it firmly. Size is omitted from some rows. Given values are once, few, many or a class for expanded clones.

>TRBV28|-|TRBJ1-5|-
TGTGCCAGCAGTTTACCACAGATCAATCAGCCCCAGCATTTT
CASSLPQINQPQHF
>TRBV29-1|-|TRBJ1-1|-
TGCAGCGTTGTGGGGGTTGAAGCTTTCTTT
CSVVGVEAFF
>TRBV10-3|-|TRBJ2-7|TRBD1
TGTGCCATCAGCGCATTGACAGGGGCTCGCGAGCAGTACTTC
CAISALTGAREQYF
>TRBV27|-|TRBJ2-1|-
TGTGCCAGCAGTTTCCGGGACTCCGATAATGAGCAGTTCTTC
CASSFRDSDNEQFF
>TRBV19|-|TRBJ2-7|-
TGTGCCAGTAGTATTCCGGGGAACGAGCAGTACTTC
CASSIPGNEQYF
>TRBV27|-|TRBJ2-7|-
TGTGCCAGCAGTCCCAGCGACAAGCGTGGGACGCCCTACGAGCAGTACTTC
CASSPSDKRGTPYEQYF
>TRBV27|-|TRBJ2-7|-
TGTGCCAGCAGTTTAAAGGGTCGGGTCCGGGATCAGCAGTACTTC
CASSLKGRVRDQQYF
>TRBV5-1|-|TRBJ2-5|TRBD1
TGCGCCAGCAGCCTAACAAGGGACAGCCCCGTTCAAGAGACCCAGTACTTC
CASSLTRDSPVQETQYF
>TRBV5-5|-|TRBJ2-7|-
TGTGCCAGCAGCTTTCCACCCTCTAATTACGAGCAGTACTTC
CASSFPPSNYEQYF
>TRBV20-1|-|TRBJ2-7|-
TGCAGTGCTACTCAAGGCAACTACGAGCAGTACTTC
CSATQGNYEQYF
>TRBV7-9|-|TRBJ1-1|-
TGTGCCAGCAGCTTAGACGACCGGGCTTTCTTT
CASSLDDRAFF
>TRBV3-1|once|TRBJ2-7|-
TGTGCCAGCAGCCTAGATCTCGGGACCTACGAGCAGTACTTC
CASSLDLGTYEQYF
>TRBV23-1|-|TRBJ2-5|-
TGCGCCAGCAGTCAACCCCCCTTGGCCCAAGAGACCCAGTACTTC
CASSQPPLAQETQYF
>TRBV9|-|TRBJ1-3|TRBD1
TGTGCCAGCAGCCCACCCCCGGGACAGAGCTCTGGAAACACCATATATTTT
CASSPPPGQSSGNTIYF
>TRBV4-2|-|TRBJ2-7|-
TGTGCCAGCAGCCAGGCCTTACTCTCCTACGAGCAGTACTTC
CASSQALLSYEQYF
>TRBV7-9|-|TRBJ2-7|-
TGTGCCAGCAGCCCCGGACAGAGTTCCTACGAGCAGTACTTC
CASSPGQSSYEQYF
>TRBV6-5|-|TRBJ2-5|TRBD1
TGTGCCAGCAGTTACGAGACAGGGGGTGAACAAGAGACCCAGTACTTC
CASSYETGGEQETQYF
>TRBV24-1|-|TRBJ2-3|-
TGTGCCACCAGTGACCCGCTGCTTGATACGCAGTATTTT
CATSDPLLDTQYF
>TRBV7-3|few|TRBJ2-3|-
TGTGCCAGCAGCTACCCGATGGCAGATACGCAGTATTTT
CASSYPMADTQYF
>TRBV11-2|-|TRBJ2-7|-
TGTGCCAGCAGCTCCACAGCAACTCGGTACTTC
CASSSTATRYF
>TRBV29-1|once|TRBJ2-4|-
TGCAGCGTTGACGTTCGGACCGAAAACATTCAGTACTTC
CSVDVRTENIQYF
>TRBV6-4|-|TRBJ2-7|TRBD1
TGTGCCACCAACCGGGACAGGGGCGTTCCGGTATACGAGCAGTACTTC
CATNRDRGVPVYEQYF
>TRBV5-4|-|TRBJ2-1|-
TGTGCCAGCGGCAGATATAGCTCCTACAATGAGCAGTTCTTC
CASGRYSSYNEQFF
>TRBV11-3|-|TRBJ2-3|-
TGTGCCAGCAGCTTAGATCTCACAGGGACAAGGACAGATACGCAGTATTTT
CASSLDLTGTRTDTQYF
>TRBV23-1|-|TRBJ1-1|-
TGCGCCAGCAGTCAATCGATCAGATTAAAAGCTTTCTTT
CASSQSIRLKAFF
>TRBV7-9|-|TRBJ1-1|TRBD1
TGTGCCAGCAGCCTCATACAGGGGGTGGGCACTGAAGCTTTCTTT
CASSLIQGVGTEAFF
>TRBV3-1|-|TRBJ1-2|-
TGTGCCAGCAGCCAAGGATCAGACTCTTACTATGGCTACACCTTC
CASSQGSDSYYGYTF
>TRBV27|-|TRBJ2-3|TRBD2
TGTGCCAGCAGTTCGGTAGCGGGCCCGGAGGGGGATACGCAGTATTTT
CASSSVAGPEGDTQYF
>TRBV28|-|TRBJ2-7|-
TGTGCCAGCAGTTTACAGGGTGGCACGCCTGACAACTACGAGCAGTACTTC
CASSLQGGTPDNYEQYF
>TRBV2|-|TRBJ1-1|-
TGTGCCAGCGCCCGGATAGGGAAAAACACTGAAGCTTTCTTT
CASARIGKNTEAFF
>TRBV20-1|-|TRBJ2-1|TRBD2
TGCAGTGCTAGTATCCAGCGGGAGCGGGATGAGCAGTTCTTC
CSASIQRERDEQFF
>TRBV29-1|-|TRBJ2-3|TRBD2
TGCAGCGTTGTGCGGGGGGATACGCAGTATTTT
CSVVRGDTQYF
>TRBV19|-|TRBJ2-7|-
TGTGCCACTACGAGCTCCTACGAGCAGTACTTC
CATTSSYEQYF
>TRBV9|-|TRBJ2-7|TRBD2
TGTGCCAGCAGCCCGGGGAGGGAGGGATACGAGCAGTACTTC
CASSPGREGYEQYF
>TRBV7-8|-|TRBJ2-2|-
TGTGCCAGCAGCTCCCAAGGCGATCACACCGGGGAGCTGTTTTTT
CASSSQGDHTGELFF
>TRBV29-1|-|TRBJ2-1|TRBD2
TGCAGCCCGCCGCGGGGGGACGGCCCTAGCTCCTACAATGAGCAGTTCTTC
CSPPRGDGPSSYNEQFF